Listed below are T cell receptor beta chains from one sample, sequenced in a study of T cell changes during pregnancy in multiple sclerosis. Data came from immunoSEQ multiplex PCR; TCRdb stores just in-frame clones and leaves some out. The sample comprises 65,000 to 85,000 clones, roughly 90% of which are singletons, and about 0.9% rests with the top ten. The material was peripheral blood, obtained in the first trimester of pregnancy. Every receptor here comes from a female donor in good health, enrolled as a control in a pregnancy study. CDR3s include the opening cysteine and the closing phenylalanine or tryptophan. The D gene is left open where the match is weak. Clone sizes are given selectively: once, few, many, or a class where the clone is expanded.

>-|TRBV30|-
CAWEVAANTEAFF
>-|TRBV11-3|-
CASSLGAGPHEQYF
>-|TRBV6-1|-
CASRSQGEIVTEAFF
>TRBD1|TRBV27|-
CASSLRQGGEKLFF
>TRBD2|TRBV29-1|-
CRAGTSIIEQFF
>-|TRBV19|-
CASSIGSLNTEAFF
>-|TRBV6-4|-
CASSPGHFETNTGELFF
>-|TRBV7-2|once
CASSSDSNYGYTF
>TRBD1|TRBV10-3|-
CAISERGGDNQPQHF
>TRBD1|TRBV9|once
CASSVRDRASGNTIYF
>TRBD1|TRBV5-1|-
CASSLVGTVLVNTEAFF